The clone carrying this TCR beta chain was seen many times. The CDR3 is 15 amino acids. With 1 base removed from V and 1 base from J, the gap between germline ends came to 9 bases. Germline assignment: CDR1 LGHNA and CDR2 YNFKEQ. Primed by a sample-barcoded 5' primer and a J-beta primer mix, a second PCR proceeded for roughly 6 to 12 cycles. Via MiXCR, TCRdb re-called the 5' RACE reads, giving one row per CDR3 protein. In the table there are 850,000 to 1,000,000 distinct CDR3 sequences, under 50% of which are singletons. This sample was taken from a study of blood T cells in healthy people across ages.

Material for sequencing was blood. The chain has TRBV4-2 and TRBJ2-3; no definite D call. This clonotype originated in a man between 25 and 39 years old in good health. The CDR3 DNA is TGTGCCAGCAGCCAAGTACAGCAACGCACAGATACGCAGTATTTT. Protein sequence: CASSQVQQRTDTQYF.